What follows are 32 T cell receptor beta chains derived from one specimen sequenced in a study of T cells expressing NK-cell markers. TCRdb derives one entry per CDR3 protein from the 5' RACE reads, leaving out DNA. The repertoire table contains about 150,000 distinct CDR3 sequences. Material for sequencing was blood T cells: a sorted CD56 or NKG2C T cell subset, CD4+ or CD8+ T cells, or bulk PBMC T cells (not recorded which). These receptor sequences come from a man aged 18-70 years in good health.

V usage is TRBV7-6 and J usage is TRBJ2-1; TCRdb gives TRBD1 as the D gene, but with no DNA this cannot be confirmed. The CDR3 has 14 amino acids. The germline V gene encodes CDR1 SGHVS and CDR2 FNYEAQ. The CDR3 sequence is CASSLTLRGDEQFF.

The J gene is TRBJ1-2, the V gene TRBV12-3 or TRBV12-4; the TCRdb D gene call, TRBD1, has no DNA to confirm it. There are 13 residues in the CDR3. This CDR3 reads CASRDGGGIGYTF.

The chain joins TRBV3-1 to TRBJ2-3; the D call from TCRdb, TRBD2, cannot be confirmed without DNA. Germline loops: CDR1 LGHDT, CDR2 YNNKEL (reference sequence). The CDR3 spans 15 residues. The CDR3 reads CASSQDRGLADTQYF.

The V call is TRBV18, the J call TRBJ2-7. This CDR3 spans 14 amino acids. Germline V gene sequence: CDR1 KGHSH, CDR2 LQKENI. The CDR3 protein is CASSPGFGGAEQYF.

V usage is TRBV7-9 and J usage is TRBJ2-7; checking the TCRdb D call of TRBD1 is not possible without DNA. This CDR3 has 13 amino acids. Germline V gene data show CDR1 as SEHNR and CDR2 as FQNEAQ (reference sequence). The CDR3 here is CASTRPDTYEQYF.

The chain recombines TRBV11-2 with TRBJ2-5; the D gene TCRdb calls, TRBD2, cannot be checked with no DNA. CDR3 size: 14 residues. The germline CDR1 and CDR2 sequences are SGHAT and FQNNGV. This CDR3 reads CASSWGPTRETQYF. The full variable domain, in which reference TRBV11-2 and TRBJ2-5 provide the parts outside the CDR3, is EAGVAQSPRYKIIEKRQSVAFWCNPISGHATLYWYQQILGQGPKLLIQFQNNGVVDDSQLPKDRFSAERLKGVDSTLKIQPAKLEDSAVYLCASSWGPTRETQYFGPGTRLLVL.

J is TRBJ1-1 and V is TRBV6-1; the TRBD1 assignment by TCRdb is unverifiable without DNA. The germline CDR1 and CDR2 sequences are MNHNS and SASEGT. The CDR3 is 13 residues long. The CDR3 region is CASSEQGVAEAFF.

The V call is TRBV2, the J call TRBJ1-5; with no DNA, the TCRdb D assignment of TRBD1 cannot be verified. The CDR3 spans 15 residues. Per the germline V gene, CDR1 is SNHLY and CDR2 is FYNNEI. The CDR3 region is CASSADRGTYQPQHF. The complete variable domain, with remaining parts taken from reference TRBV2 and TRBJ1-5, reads EPEVTQTPSHQVTQMGQEVILRCVPISNHLYFYWYRQILGQKVEFLVSFYNNEISEKSEIFDDQFSVERPDGSNFTLKIRSTKLEDSAMYFCASSADRGTYQPQHFGDGTRLSIL.

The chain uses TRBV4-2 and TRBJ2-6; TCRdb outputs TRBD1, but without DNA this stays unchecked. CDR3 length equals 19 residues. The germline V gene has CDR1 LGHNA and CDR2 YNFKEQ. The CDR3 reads CASSQESTGDFSGANVLTF.

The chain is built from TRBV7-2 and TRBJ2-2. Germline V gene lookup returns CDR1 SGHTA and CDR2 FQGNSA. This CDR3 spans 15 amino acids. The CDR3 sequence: CASSLAQTNTGELFF.

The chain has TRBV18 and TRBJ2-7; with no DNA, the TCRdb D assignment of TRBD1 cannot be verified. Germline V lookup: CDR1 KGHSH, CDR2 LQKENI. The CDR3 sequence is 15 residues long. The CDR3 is CASSPMTGEFHEQYF.

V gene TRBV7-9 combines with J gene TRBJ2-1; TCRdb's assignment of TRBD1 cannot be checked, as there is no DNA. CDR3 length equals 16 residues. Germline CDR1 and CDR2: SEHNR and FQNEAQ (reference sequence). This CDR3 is CASSLLGTGAYNEQFF.

CDR3 in amino acids: CASSVVASGGAYNEQFF. The chain has TRBV7-9 and TRBJ2-1; with no DNA, the TCRdb D assignment of TRBD2 cannot be verified. CDR1 and CDR2 from the germline V gene are SEHNR and FQNEAQ (reference sequence). The CDR3 is made up of 17 amino acids.

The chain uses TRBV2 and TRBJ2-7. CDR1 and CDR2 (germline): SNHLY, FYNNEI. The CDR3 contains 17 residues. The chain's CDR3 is CASKKSTRSASDYEQYF.

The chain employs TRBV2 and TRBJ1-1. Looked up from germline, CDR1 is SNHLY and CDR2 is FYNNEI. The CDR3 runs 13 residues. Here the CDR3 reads CASSNNLNTEAFF.

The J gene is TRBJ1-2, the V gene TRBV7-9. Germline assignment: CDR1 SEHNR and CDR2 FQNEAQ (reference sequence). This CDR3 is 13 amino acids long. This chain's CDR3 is CASSPTGEYGYTF.

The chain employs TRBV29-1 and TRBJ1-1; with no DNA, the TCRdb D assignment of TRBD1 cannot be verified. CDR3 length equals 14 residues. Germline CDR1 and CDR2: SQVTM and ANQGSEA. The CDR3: CSVTGQGESTEAFF.

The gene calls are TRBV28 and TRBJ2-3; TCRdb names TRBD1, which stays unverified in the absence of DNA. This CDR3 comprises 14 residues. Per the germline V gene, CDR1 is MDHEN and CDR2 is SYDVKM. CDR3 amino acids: CASSLGRETDTQYF.

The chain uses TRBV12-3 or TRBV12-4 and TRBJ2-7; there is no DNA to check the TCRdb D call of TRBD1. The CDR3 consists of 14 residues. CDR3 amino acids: CASSRDTTGDEQYF.

The CDR3 here is CASSWTGGGNQPQHF. V usage is TRBV7-2 and J usage is TRBJ1-5; TCRdb's D call of TRBD1 is untestable without DNA. The CDR3 has 15 residues. The germline V gene encodes CDR1 SGHTA and CDR2 FQGNSA. Variable domain in full (rest from reference TRBV7-2 and TRBJ1-5): GAGVSQSPSNKVTEKGKDVELRCDPISGHTALYWYRQSLGQGLEFLIYFQGNSAPDKSGLPSDRFSAERTGGSVSTLTIQRTQQEDSAVYLCASSWTGGGNQPQHFGDGTRLSIL.

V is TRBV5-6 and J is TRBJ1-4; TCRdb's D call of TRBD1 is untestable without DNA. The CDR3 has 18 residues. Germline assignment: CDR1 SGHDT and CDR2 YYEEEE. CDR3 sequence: CASSLDLAREATNEKLFF. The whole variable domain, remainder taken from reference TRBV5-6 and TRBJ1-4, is DAGVTQSPTHLIKTRGQQVTLRCSPKSGHDTVSWYQQALGQGPQFIFQYYEEEERQRGNFPDRFSGHQFPNYSSELNVNALLLGDSALYLCASSLDLAREATNEKLFFGSGTQLSVL.

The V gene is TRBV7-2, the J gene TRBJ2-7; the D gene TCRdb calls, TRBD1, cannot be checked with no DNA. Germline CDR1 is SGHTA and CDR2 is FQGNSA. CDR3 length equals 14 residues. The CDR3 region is CASSLGYRGTEQYF.

The CDR3 sequence: CASSAPTSGQETQYF. This chain uses TRBV25-1 with TRBJ2-5; the TCRdb call, TRBD2, lacks DNA for checking. The germline V gene encodes CDR1 MGHDK and CDR2 SYGVNS. This CDR3 is 15 amino acids long. Looking up the rest from reference TRBV25-1 and TRBJ2-5 gives the full variable domain: EADIYQTPRYLVIGTGKKITLECSQTMGHDKMYWYQQDPGMELHLIHYSYGVNSTEKGDLSSESTVSRIRTEHFPLTLESARPSHTSQYLCASSAPTSGQETQYFGPGTRLLVL.

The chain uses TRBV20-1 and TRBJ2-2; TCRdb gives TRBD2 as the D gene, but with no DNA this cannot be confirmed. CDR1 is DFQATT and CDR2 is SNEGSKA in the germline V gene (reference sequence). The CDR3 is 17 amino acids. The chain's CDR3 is CSARGGLAGVITGELFF.

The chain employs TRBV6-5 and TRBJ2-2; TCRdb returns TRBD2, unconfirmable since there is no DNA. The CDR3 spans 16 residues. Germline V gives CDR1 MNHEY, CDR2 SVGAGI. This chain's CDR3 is CASSYVGSPSPGELFF.

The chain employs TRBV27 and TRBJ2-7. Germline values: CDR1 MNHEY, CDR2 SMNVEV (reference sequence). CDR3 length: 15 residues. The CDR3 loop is CASSTSDNPSYEQYF.

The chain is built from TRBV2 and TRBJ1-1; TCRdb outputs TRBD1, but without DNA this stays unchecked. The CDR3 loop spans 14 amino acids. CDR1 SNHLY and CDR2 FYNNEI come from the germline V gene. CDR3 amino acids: CASIVAGGDTEAFF.

The CDR3 sequence: CASSLVGQKLFF. The V and J genes are TRBV7-6 and TRBJ1-4. This CDR3 contains 12 residues. Germline CDR1 reads SGHVS; CDR2 reads FNYEAQ.

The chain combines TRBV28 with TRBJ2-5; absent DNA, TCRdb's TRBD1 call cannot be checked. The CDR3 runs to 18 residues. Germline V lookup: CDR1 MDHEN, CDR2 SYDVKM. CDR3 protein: CASSFPPGSRWVEETQYF.

The CDR3 is CSVESGRPEAFF. This chain joins TRBV29-1 and TRBJ1-1. Germline assignment: CDR1 SQVTM and CDR2 ANQGSEA. This CDR3 has 12 residues.

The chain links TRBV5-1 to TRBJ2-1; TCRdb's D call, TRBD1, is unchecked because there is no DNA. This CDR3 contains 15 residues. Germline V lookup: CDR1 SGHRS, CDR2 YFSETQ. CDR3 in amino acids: CASSWTGGGYNEQFF.

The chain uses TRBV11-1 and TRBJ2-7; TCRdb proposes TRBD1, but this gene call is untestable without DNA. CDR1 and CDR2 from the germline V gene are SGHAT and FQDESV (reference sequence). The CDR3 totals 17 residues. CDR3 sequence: CASSSPGTEPARAEQYF.